This T cell receptor beta chain was identified in a study of Graves' ophthalmopathy and Graves' hyperthyroidism listed by TCRdb under 2018. Regarding the study in general: Hyperthyroidism was defined as stable when no progression to ophthalmopathy occurred within 18 months of follow-up. The study used signatures of the TCR beta repertoire to tell Graves' ophthalmopathy apart from Graves' hyperthyroidism and to predict which patients would progress to ophthalmopathy. The independent validation cohort included roughly 19 hyperthyroidism patients plus 17 patients who later progressed from hyperthyroidism to ophthalmopathy. Once sampling was done, hyperthyroidism patients were given methimazole at a starting dose of 30 mg daily, while ophthalmopathy patients were given high-dose intravenous methylprednisolone. In total, 135 blood samples were TCR-sequenced: approximately 42 ophthalmopathy, some 72 hyperthyroidism and approximately 17 hyperthyroidism-to-ophthalmopathy patients. To explore V-J signatures that separate ophthalmopathy from hyperthyroidism, a discovery set of 95 to 100 patients was enrolled, consisting of approximately 45 with ophthalmopathy and about 60 with stable hyperthyroidism. In about six hyperthyroidism patients, the T-cell repertoire of thyroid tissue was compared with the T-cell repertoire of blood.

For repertoire sequencing, the TCR beta CDR3 regions were amplified from RNA transcripts. The first round was an RT-PCR using HTBI primers with the Qiagen OneStep RT-PCR kit, and this first round was followed by a second-round multiplex PCR, then size selection and purification. Sequencing of the libraries was carried out on an Illumina HiSeq2000 in paired-end mode with 100 bp reads. The published analysis was carried out like this. SOAPnuke was used to process the reads, removing any read that contained adapters or uncalled bases, had a mean Phred below 15, or lacked an exact match to the constant primer or identifier. High-quality paired reads were merged with COPE v1.2.5. Unique nucleotide sequences were defined as clonotypes and aligned to IMGT TRB V, D and J references using MiTCR v1.1. Analysis was restricted to V-J combinations with a frequency above 0.0001, which covered roughly 99% of repertoires. A TCR clonal expansion and chaos score per V-J combination was defined as the ratio of F50 clonal expansion to chaos observed in the TCRdist matrix. Features were reduced by Welch's t-statistics and random forest to around 14 V-J combinations, which fed a naive Bayes classifier. The Morisita-Horn index was used to measure how similar the thyroid and blood repertoires were. TCRdb reprocessing: public reads trimmed at Q25 with fastp, clones called with MiXCR, in-frame beta chains kept. Entries are consolidated by CDR3 protein sequence, retaining the most common genes and DNA. For this entry, the V and J calls and clone size follow TCRdb and not the study's own pipeline. The sample profile shows 1 million to 1.3 million distinct CDR3 sequences; 35% to 40% of them were found once. The ten largest clones take up 8.5% to 14% of the sample.

The hyperthyroidism patients were 18 to 65 years old and newly diagnosed, with a disease duration of less than 2 months. Patients with other autoimmune diseases, uncontrolled infections, pregnancy or lactation were excluded. Clinical symptoms, serum thyroxine, TRAb, thyroid ultrasound and orbital computed tomography formed the basis of the diagnosis. Total RNA was extracted with Trizol reagent and quality-checked on an Agilent 2100 Bioanalyzer. Study-level results and caveats: Sample size was not predetermined statistically, and investigators were not blinded to group allocation. Most of the expanded thyroid clonotypes with a frequency above 0.001 were also detected in blood, and it was suggested that the thyroid immune response may be reflected by blood repertoires. Ophthalmopathy was separated from stable hyperthyroidism by the 13-signature model with 87.88% sensitivity and around 81% specificity in cross-validation and with 80%/75% in the test set. In validation, the model predicted ophthalmopathy progression with about 64% sensitivity and around 72% specificity; around twelve predicted patients were CT-confirmed with GO in a median of about 6.2 months.

Points on this clonotype: It has no known antigen specificity. One base away there is no much larger clone; base qualities are not given.

Including cysteine and phenylalanine, the CDR3 has 16 amino acids. The only DNA kept is the CDR3, 48 bases in frame from the first base. The germline V gene supplies CDR1 KGHDR and CDR2 SFDVKD. V was cut back by 11 bases and J by 4 bases, leaving a gap of 22 bases between them. This TCR came from an adult man with Graves' hyperthyroidism. The sequence is built from TRBV24-1 and TRBJ2-2; the D gene is possibly TRBD2, with 6 bases matching. Sequencing used peripheral blood or thyroid tissue (not recorded which). The CDR3 loop reads CASTLRTIGLTGELFF. The nucleotide sequence is TGTGCCAGCACCCTGAGGACTATCGGTCTCACCGGGGAGCTGTTTTTT.